This T cell receptor beta chain was obtained from a study of identical twins. This clonotype appeared many times. Its antigen is not known. Unique molecular identifiers were present on the cDNA, and a universal primer site came from template switching. Using its own MiXCR run on the 5' RACE reads, TCRdb lists one record per CDR3 protein. This sample has hundreds of thousands of distinct CDR3 sequences, with 5.5% to 6.5% found just once. Broader study findings: The study found that models underestimated out-of-frame TCR alpha sharing in monozygotic twins. Invariant T cells like MAIT and iNKT could partly confound the zero-insertion analyses. There were fewer insertions in abundant cord blood beta clonotypes, but memory repertoires showed no such pattern.

The CDR3 length is 15 residues. CDR1 and CDR2 (germline): SGHTA, FQGNSA. The germline V and J ends were trimmed by 1 base and 0 bases, with 9 bases remaining between them. The chain is built from TRBV7-2 and TRBJ1-2, with D unclear. The clonotype was recovered from a man between 18 and 35 years old in good health. The sample was naive T cells sorted from blood. CDR3 DNA sequence: TGTGCCAGCAGCTTAGGCCAAACCGCTAACTATGGCTACACCTTC. This gives the protein CASSLGQTANYGYTF.